This T cell receptor (beta chain) was sequenced during a study of tumor and adjacent non-tumor tissue in lung cancer. Study context: There were 11 to 13 adenocarcinoma, 2 squamous cell carcinoma and 1 small cell lung cancer cases. General observations from the study: Tumor tissue had significantly higher TCR diversity than normal lung. Tumor TCR diversity, when higher, was linked to shorter survival.

Notes on this clonotype: The antigen is unknown. This may arise from a read error, as a much more abundant clone is one base away.

A modified ARM-PCR protocol with three rounds of nested PCR amplified TCRbeta. TCRdb used MiXCR to reprocess the multiplex PCR reads, holding one entry per CDR3 protein. Among 110,000 or so distinct CDR3 sequences listed, 60% to 80% were seen once. This sample's RNA came from whole unsorted tissue. This non-tumor lung sample came from over 3 cm beyond the tumor edge. CDR1 is SEHNR, CDR2 FQNEAQ, per germline (reference sequence). The CDR3 runs 16 residues. The sequence derives from a man between 60 and 75 years old with non-small cell lung cancer. The specimen sequenced was distant non-tumor lung tissue. This chain joins TRBV7-9 and TRBJ2-7; weak D call: TRBD2 (6 bases). This chain's CDR3 is CACSPWGGGKTYEQYF. The CDR3 coding sequence is TGTGCCTGCAGCCCCTGGGGTGGCGGGAAAACCTACGAGCAGTACTTC.